The rows below give T cell receptor beta chains drawn from one sample of a study of blood T cell repertoires in COVID-19. Repertoires were generated with immunoSEQ multiplex PCR, while TCRdb's copy carries only in-frame clones and drops some. The sample yields more than 140,000 clones, 70% to 85% seen once. The specimen was peripheral blood. The receptors originated from a woman aged 50 to 65 in a cohort sampled during active or convalescent COVID-19. Both conserved end residues are part of each CDR3.

CDR3 protein: CASSRPDRGRTNEKLFF
V gene: TRBV16
J gene: TRBJ1-4

CDR3 protein: CASSPHALTGQGARSPLHF
V gene: TRBV18
J gene: TRBJ1-6

CDR3 protein: CASSLADRGQDTQYF
V gene: TRBV11-2
J gene: TRBJ2-3

CDR3 protein: CASSLSFYNEQFF
V gene: TRBV18
J gene: TRBJ2-1

CDR3 protein: CASSQQGGTEAFF
V gene: TRBV12-3/TRBV12-4
J gene: TRBJ1-1

CDR3 protein: CSASPHSGGQETQYF
V gene: TRBV20-1
J gene: TRBJ2-5

CDR3 protein: CASSDRGWTEAFF
V gene: TRBV19
J gene: TRBJ1-1

CDR3 protein: CASSYPEKPQHF
V gene: TRBV6-6
J gene: TRBJ1-5

CDR3 protein: CASSQGEVVLFF
V gene: TRBV4-2
J gene: TRBJ1-4

CDR3 protein: CASSFGGGRYNEQFF
V gene: TRBV27
J gene: TRBJ2-1

CDR3 protein: CASSEALGTGGDTQYF
V gene: TRBV2
J gene: TRBJ2-3

CDR3 protein: CASSYSDSNQPQHF
V gene: TRBV2
J gene: TRBJ1-5

CDR3 protein: CAFRGSYNSPLHF
V gene: TRBV30
J gene: TRBJ1-6

CDR3 protein: CAWRNRGYTDTQYF
V gene: TRBV30
J gene: TRBJ2-3

CDR3 protein: CASSLTGFTEAFF
V gene: TRBV5-1
J gene: TRBJ1-1

CDR3 protein: CASSPARGGGGYTF
V gene: TRBV7-2
J gene: TRBJ1-2

CDR3 protein: CASSFSPGSSYNEQFF
V gene: TRBV27
J gene: TRBJ2-1

CDR3 protein: CASSQVLQSEQFF
V gene: TRBV14
J gene: TRBJ2-1

CDR3 protein: CARRQGLNEQFF
V gene: TRBV30
J gene: TRBJ2-1

CDR3 protein: CASSLAGIPLNEQFF
V gene: TRBV5-6
J gene: TRBJ2-1

CDR3 protein: CASSPLGGRSTDTQYF
V gene: TRBV9
J gene: TRBJ2-3

CDR3 protein: CASGLGGGGVNIQYF
V gene: TRBV12-5
J gene: TRBJ2-4

CDR3 protein: CASSYGTGMNTIYF
V gene: TRBV6-2/TRBV6-3
J gene: TRBJ1-3

CDR3 protein: CAISGQVGLSSGTNVLTF
V gene: TRBV10-3
J gene: TRBJ2-6

CDR3 protein: CASSQGATSTDTQYF
V gene: TRBV3-1/TRBV3-2
J gene: TRBJ2-3

CDR3 protein: CASSSKPATSGAETQYF
V gene: TRBV7-8
J gene: TRBJ2-5

CDR3 protein: CASSSGQPESPLHF
V gene: TRBV7-3
J gene: TRBJ1-6

CDR3 protein: CASSYTANYGYTF
V gene: TRBV6-6
J gene: TRBJ1-2

CDR3 protein: CATSRDGAGYNEQFF
V gene: TRBV15
J gene: TRBJ2-1

CDR3 protein: CASSLSGSTDTQYF
V gene: TRBV7-2
J gene: TRBJ2-3

CDR3 protein: CASSQGTGTSTYEQYF
V gene: TRBV3-1/TRBV3-2
J gene: TRBJ2-7

CDR3 protein: CASSALAGGLSYNEQFF
V gene: TRBV28
J gene: TRBJ2-1

CDR3 protein: CASSLAGGQNNEQFF
V gene: TRBV7-2
J gene: TRBJ2-1

CDR3 protein: CATEDRTNTGELFF
V gene: TRBV24-1
J gene: TRBJ2-2

CDR3 protein: CASSIGTGWSGNTIYF
V gene: TRBV19
J gene: TRBJ1-3

CDR3 protein: CASSSTGGLGETQYF
V gene: TRBV27
J gene: TRBJ2-5

CDR3 protein: CASRLGTGFGTIYF
V gene: TRBV27
J gene: TRBJ1-3

CDR3 protein: CASSGDRVYEQYF
V gene: TRBV2
J gene: TRBJ2-7

CDR3 protein: CASSSTSGGRGEQFF
V gene: TRBV7-7
J gene: TRBJ2-1

CDR3 protein: CASSTGLAGGYEQYF
V gene: TRBV5-1
J gene: TRBJ2-7

CDR3 protein: CASSRQGAGYGYTF
V gene: TRBV5-4
J gene: TRBJ1-2

CDR3 protein: CASSLAGWGNTIYF
V gene: TRBV11-2
J gene: TRBJ1-3

CDR3 protein: CASSLQGASGNTIYF
V gene: TRBV18
J gene: TRBJ1-3

CDR3 protein: CASSVTPGTGLDGYTF
V gene: TRBV9
J gene: TRBJ1-2

CDR3 protein: CASSYSVGQGTEAFF
V gene: TRBV6-2/TRBV6-3
J gene: TRBJ1-1

CDR3 protein: CASSSVGGGPLHF
V gene: TRBV7-6
J gene: TRBJ1-6

CDR3 protein: CASSLDAAGGAYTF
V gene: TRBV11-3
J gene: TRBJ1-2

CDR3 protein: CASSLDPRWAPNNSPLHF
V gene: TRBV5-5
J gene: TRBJ1-6

CDR3 protein: CASSLVASEFDEQFF
V gene: TRBV5-1
J gene: TRBJ2-1

CDR3 protein: CASSQVGVIQYF
V gene: TRBV4-1
J gene: TRBJ2-4

CDR3 protein: CASSQSGASDTQYF
V gene: TRBV3-1/TRBV3-2
J gene: TRBJ2-3

CDR3 protein: CASSFGQGDGYTF
V gene: TRBV7-2
J gene: TRBJ1-2

CDR3 protein: CASNPAPRRTNGYTF
V gene: TRBV5-8
J gene: TRBJ1-2